The 22 T cell receptor beta chains below were found in one sample sequenced in a study of post-analysis software for immune sequencing data (dated by TCRdb to about 2015). The full study reports these points: Significantly higher frequencies in patients than in controls were found for roughly 5 TRBV segments, including TRBV5-6, TRBV5-1 and TRBV20-1.

For these receptors, no antigen is known. The library was made by PCR. Sequencer: Illumina HiSeq 2500. To reduce PCR and sequencing biases, unique molecular identifiers were incorporated into the TCR beta cDNA libraries. The public sequencing data were trimmed at Q25 with fastp and processed into clonotypes with MiXCR by TCRdb, which kept only in-frame beta chains. Identical CDR3 protein sequences are pooled into one entry, listed with their most common genes and DNA. Present in this sample are about half a million distinct CDR3 sequences, around a third of which were seen just once. Together, the top ten hold 4.5% to 7.5% of the sample. The source material was blood. The source of these receptors is a girl aged 2-17 years with multiple sclerosis.

At least ten counts were recorded for this clonotype. An end of the junction does not agree with germline; a read error may underlie this. CDR3 loop: CASSLGQGDTQYF. The CDR3 nucleotides read TGTGCCAGCAGCTTAGGCCAAGGGGATACGCAGTATTTT. This sequence joins TRBV5-1 and TRBJ2-3; D is uncertain. Germline assignment: CDR1 SGHRS and CDR2 YFSETQ. This CDR3 region has 13 residues.

In its sample, this clonotype was seen a few times. The gene calls are TRBV4-1 and TRBJ2-1; 7 bases map to TRBD1. V dropped 2 bases and J dropped 10; count of bases not matched to a gene: 20. The CDR3 is 18 residues long. The V gene's germline CDR1 is MGHRA and CDR2 YSYEKL. The CDR3 protein is CASSQQLGGSPRFWEQFF. Here the CDR3 DNA reads TGCGCCAGCAGCCAACAACTAGGGGGCTCCCCACGATTTTGGGAGCAGTTCTTC.

V usage is TRBV6-4 and J usage is TRBJ2-3; 16 nucleotides align to TRBD2. CDR3 size: 18 residues. J lost 3 bases, V lost 4 bases, and 7 bases had no gene match. Germline V gene sequence: CDR1 MRHNA, CDR2 SNTAGT. CDR3 loop: CASSGGLAGGPETDTQYF. In nucleotides, the CDR3 is TGTGCCAGCAGTGGGGGACTAGCGGGGGGGCCCGAAACAGATACGCAGTATTTT.

The sample holds one count of this clonotype. J is TRBJ2-5 and V is TRBV27; D gene uncertain. V lost 8 bases and J 2 bases, leaving 12 bases between the germline ends. The germline CDR1 and CDR2 sequences are MNHEY and SMNVEV (reference sequence). This CDR3 spans 13 amino acids. CDR3 sequence reads: CASCSRQQETQYF. For the CDR3, the DNA is TGTGCCAGCTGCTCTCGACAACAAGAGACCCAGTACTTC.

V gene TRBV6-2 or TRBV6-3 combines with J gene TRBJ1-2; D is unresolved. The CDR3 totals 14 residues. Trimming left V 0 bases short and J 7 bases short, with 12 bases between. Germline values: CDR1 MNHEY, CDR2 SVGEGT. The CDR3 DNA reads TGTGCCAGCAGTTACTCGCAGGTCTCCGTTGGCTACACCTTC. Its translation: CASSYSQVSVGYTF.

This clonotype was counted between two and nine times. The chain uses TRBV19 and TRBJ2-6, with 7 bases that match TRBD1. J lost 2 bases, V lost 5 bases, and 9 bases had no gene match. The CDR3 consists of 17 residues. Germline CDR1 LNHDA, CDR2 SQIVND (reference sequence). The CDR3 protein is CASSPRDRAPGANVLTF. CDR3 bases: TGTGCCAGTAGTCCTCGAGACAGGGCTCCTGGGGCCAACGTCCTGACTTTC.

This clonotype was detected a few times. The chain is built from TRBV9 and TRBJ2-4, with 8 bases that match TRBD1. Germline V gene lookup returns CDR1 SGDLS and CDR2 YYNGEE. The CDR3 has 15 amino acids. Trimming removed 0 bases from V and 7 bases from J; junction bases left unmatched: 6. The CDR3 loop is CASSVVGDRSNIQYF. In DNA, the CDR3 is TGTGCCAGCAGCGTAGTGGGGGACAGGTCTAACATTCAGTACTTC.

This chain uses TRBV7-2 with TRBJ2-1, with 8 bases that match TRBD1. Trimming took 5 bases from V and 0 from J; bases not matched to a gene: 9. Germline V gives CDR1 SGHTA, CDR2 FQGNSA. This CDR3 region has 17 residues. The CDR3 nucleotides are TGTGCCAGCAGCCCCCGGACAGGGCTTAGCTCCTACAATGAGCAGTTCTTC. Translating gives CASSPRTGLSSYNEQFF.

Only a few counts were recorded for this clonotype. CDR3 region: CSVDKGGGVSGGYTF. CDR3 nucleotide sequence: TGCAGCGTTGACAAGGGTGGTGGGGTTTCAGGAGGCTACACCTTC. The chain recombines TRBV29-1 with TRBJ1-2; D not certain. V was cut by 3 bases and J by 8 bases, with 22 bases left in between. Germline V gene lookup returns CDR1 SQVTM and CDR2 ANQGSEA. CDR3 length: 15 residues.

The CDR3 coding sequence is TGCGCCAGCAGCCCCGCGGGACCCCAAGAGACCCAGTACTTC. It is translated as CASSPAGPQETQYF. This chain joins TRBV5-1 and TRBJ2-5, with TRBD2 as a possible D gene (6 bases). V gave up 4 bases and J gave up 1 base, with 11 bases separating them. Germline CDR1 SGHRS, CDR2 YFSETQ. This CDR3 spans 14 amino acids.

Only a few counts were recorded for this clonotype. CDR3 coding DNA: TGTGCCAGCAGCTTAGGACCCGTCTCCTACGAGCAGTACTTC. Residues: CASSLGPVSYEQYF. The V and J genes are TRBV7-2 and TRBJ2-7; no firm D call. Trimming pared 1 base from V and 0 bases from J, leaving 7 bases between. The CDR3 is made up of 14 amino acids. The germline V gene encodes CDR1 SGHTA and CDR2 FQGNSA.

The chain uses TRBV20-1 and TRBJ1-1; TRBD1 aligns across 7 bases. Germline V gene lookup returns CDR1 DFQATT and CDR2 SNEGSKA (reference sequence). The CDR3 totals 17 residues. The junction had 10 bases not matched to a gene; V was cut back by 0 bases and J by 0 bases. The CDR3 bases are TGCAGTGCTAGAGATCGGCGCCAGGGGGGTTTGAACACTGAAGCTTTCTTT. It translates to CSARDRRQGGLNTEAFF.

This clonotype was counted a few times. This chain links TRBV5-1 with TRBJ2-1; D gene unclear. The V and J ends lost 1 base and 10 bases respectively, with 9 bases between them. CDR3 size: 12 residues. CDR1 SGHRS and CDR2 YFSETQ come from the germline V gene. This chain's CDR3 is CASSLRSGEQFF. The CDR3 region has the DNA TGCGCCAGCAGCTTGCGTTCGGGCGAGCAGTTCTTC.

This clonotype has only a few counts. This rearrangement joins TRBV12-3 or TRBV12-4 to TRBJ2-7, with no clear D. Deletions cut 3 bases from V and 2 bases from J, with 5 bases between. CDR3 size: 12 residues. The CDR3 nucleotides read TGTGCCAGCAGTTTCAACGCCTACGAGCAGTACTTC. Amino acid sequence: CASSFNAYEQYF.

The chain is built from TRBV4-1 and TRBJ2-3; a weak D match, TRBD1 (6 bases). The V gene lost 4 bases and the J gene lost 6 bases, with 14 bases spanning the gap. Looked up from germline, CDR1 is MGHRA and CDR2 is YSYEKL. The CDR3 loop spans 14 amino acids. CDR3 in amino acids: CASSPAQGGDTQYF. In nucleotides, the CDR3 is TGCGCCAGCAGCCCGGCACAGGGCGGGGATACGCAGTATTTT.

V usage is TRBV7-8 and J usage is TRBJ1-2; TRBD1 agrees at 7 bases. The junction had 6 bases not matched to a gene; V was cut back by 0 bases and J by 5 bases. CDR3 size: 15 residues. Germline V gene data show CDR1 as SGHVS and CDR2 as FQNEAQ. CDR3 coding DNA: TGTGCCAGCAGCTTAGCGTATCAGGGGGTATATGGCTACACCTTC. Its translation is CASSLAYQGVYGYTF.

The genes are TRBV20-1 and TRBJ2-6, with D perhaps being TRBD1 or TRBD2 (5 bases each). CDR3 length equals 19 residues. Trimming shortened V by 3 bases and J by 0 bases, and 21 bases separated the two germline ends. Germline CDR1 reads DFQATT; CDR2 reads SNEGSKA (reference sequence). The CDR3 DNA reads TGCAGTGCTAGTAGCCCCTCGGGGCATGGGAGCTCTGGGGCCAACGTCCTGACTTTC. Translation gives CSASSPSGHGSSGANVLTF.

This clonotype occurred a few times. This chain uses TRBV20-1 with TRBJ2-5, with TRBD2 as a possible D gene (6 bases). The V and J ends lost 3 bases and 0 bases respectively, with 17 bases between them. Germline assignment: CDR1 DFQATT and CDR2 SNEGSKA (reference sequence). The CDR3 is made up of 16 amino acids. The CDR3: CSASWFGRGDQETQYF. DNA for the CDR3: TGCAGTGCTAGTTGGTTTGGGCGGGGAGACCAAGAGACCCAGTACTTC.

The chain combines TRBV29-1 with TRBJ2-2; D gene ambiguous. The ends were cut back, 7 bases at V and 7 bases at J, with 13 bases in the middle. The length of the CDR3 is 12 residues. The germline V gene encodes CDR1 SQVTM and CDR2 ANQGSEA. CDR3 DNA: TGCAGCGCACACCGTAGAAACGGGGAGCTGTTTTTT. Protein sequence: CSAHRRNGELFF.

The CDR3 reads CASSVVAGGVETQYF. CDR3 coding DNA: TGTGCCAGCAGCGTAGTAGCGGGGGGGGTTGAGACCCAGTACTTC. This chain uses TRBV9 with TRBJ2-5; 11 bases fit TRBD2. This CDR3 has 15 residues. CDR1 SGDLS and CDR2 YYNGEE come from the germline V gene. The V and J ends lost 0 bases and 5 bases, in that order; junction bases with no gene match: 3.

V usage is TRBV5-6 and J usage is TRBJ1-1; a weak D match, TRBD1 (5 bases). The germline gives CDR1 SGHDT, CDR2 YYEEEE. Trimming pared 2 bases from V and 0 bases from J, leaving 14 bases between. CDR3 length equals 16 residues. The CDR3: CASSLTTANLNTEAFF. CDR3 nucleotides: TGTGCCAGCAGCTTAACGACAGCTAACCTGAACACTGAAGCTTTCTTT. Complete variable domain (other parts from reference TRBV5-6 and TRBJ1-1): DAGVTQSPTHLIKTRGQQVTLRCSPKSGHDTVSWYQQALGQGPQFIFQYYEEEERQRGNFPDRFSGHQFPNYSSELNVNALLLGDSALYLCASSLTTANLNTEAFFGQGTRLTVV.

There are a few counts of this clonotype. CDR3 sequence: CASSRYRNGELFF. Written as DNA, the CDR3 is TGTGCCAGCAGTCGCTACCGAAACGGGGAGCTGTTTTTT. V usage is TRBV27 and J usage is TRBJ2-2; no clear D. Germline-derived CDR1 and CDR2 are MNHEY and SMNVEV (reference sequence). The CDR3 length is 13 residues. The V gene lost 5 bases and the J gene lost 7 bases, with 11 bases spanning the gap.